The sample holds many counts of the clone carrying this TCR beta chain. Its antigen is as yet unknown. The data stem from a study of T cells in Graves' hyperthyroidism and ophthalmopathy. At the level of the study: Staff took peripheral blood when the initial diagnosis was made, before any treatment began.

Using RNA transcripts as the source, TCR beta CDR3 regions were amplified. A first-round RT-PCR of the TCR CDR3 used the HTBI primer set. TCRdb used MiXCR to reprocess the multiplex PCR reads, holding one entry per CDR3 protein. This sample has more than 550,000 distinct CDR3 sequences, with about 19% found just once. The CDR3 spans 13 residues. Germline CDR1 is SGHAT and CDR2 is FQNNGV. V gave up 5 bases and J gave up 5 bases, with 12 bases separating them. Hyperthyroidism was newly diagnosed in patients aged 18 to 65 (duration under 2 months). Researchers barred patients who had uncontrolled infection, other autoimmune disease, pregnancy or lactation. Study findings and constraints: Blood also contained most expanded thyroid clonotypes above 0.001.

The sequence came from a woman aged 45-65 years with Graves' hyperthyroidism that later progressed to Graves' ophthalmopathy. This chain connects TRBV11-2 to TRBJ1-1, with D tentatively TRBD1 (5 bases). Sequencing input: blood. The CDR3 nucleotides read TGTGCCAGCAGCCCTCGATCAGGGACTGAAGCTTTCTTT. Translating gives CASSPRSGTEAFF.